This entry lists 21 T cell receptor beta chains sequenced from one sample in a study of shared clonotypes between healthy human individuals. Sequencing used immunoSEQ multiplex PCR; TCRdb keeps in-frame clones, though not all of them. The profile shows roughly 500,000 clones, roughly 95% of them singletons. The sequenced sample consisted of naive CD4+ T cells sorted from blood. The subset: CD45RA+ positively selected. Receptors were obtained from a woman aged 25 to 39 in good health.

V usage is TRBV9 and J usage is TRBJ2-3; D may be TRBD1 or TRBD2 (5 bases each). The CDR3 spans 16 residues. Germline V lookup: CDR1 SGDLS, CDR2 YYNGEE. With 0 bases removed from V and 6 bases from J, the gap between germline ends came to 17 bases. The CDR3 loop reads CASSVAGGGFPDTQYF. CDR3 bases: TGTGCCAGCAGCGTAGCTGGGGGTGGCTTTCCGGATACGCAGTATTTT.

This chain joins TRBV6-1 and TRBJ1-1; D possibly corresponds to TRBD1 (5 bases). CDR1 MNHNS and CDR2 SASEGT come from the germline V gene. This CDR3 contains 13 residues. V was clipped by 7 bases and J by 5 bases, with 14 bases between them. CDR3 sequence reads: CASISGGVTEAFF. CDR3 in DNA: TGTGCCAGCATCTCCGGGGGGGTGACTGAAGCTTTCTTT.

This chain uses TRBV15 with TRBJ2-7; D gene uncertain. Germline V CDR1 and CDR2: LNHNV, YYDKDF (reference sequence). Trimming removed 0 bases from V and 2 bases from J, with 20 bases in between. The CDR3 sequence is 18 residues long. The CDR3 loop is CATSRDLSFAELTYEQYF. The CDR3 DNA reads TGTGCCACCAGCAGAGATCTTTCCTTTGCGGAGTTGACCTACGAGCAGTACTTC.

The chain combines TRBV5-1 with TRBJ2-5; no clear D. Germline CDR1 is SGHRS and CDR2 is YFSETQ. The V end was cut by 2 bases, the J end by 5 bases, with 13 bases between. CDR3 size: 14 residues. The CDR3 DNA reads as TGCGCCAGCAGCTTTAGTGCAACGTGGGAGACCCAGTACTTC. Translation gives CASSFSATWETQYF.

The genes are TRBV29-1 and TRBJ1-2; possible D gene TRBD1, 5 bases. CDR1 SQVTM and CDR2 ANQGSEA come from the germline V gene. The CDR3 spans 13 residues. V was cut by 8 bases and J by 4 bases, with 17 bases left in between. The CDR3 DNA is TGCAGCTTTCAGGGATCGGGCCTCTATGGCTACACCTTC. It translates to CSFQGSGLYGYTF.

CDR3 in amino acids: CASSYSSAGGPNEQFF. The CDR3 DNA reads as TGTGCCAGCAGTTACTCGTCCGCGGGAGGGCCAAATGAGCAGTTCTTC. The chain recombines TRBV6-5 with TRBJ2-1, with TRBD2 matching 9 bases. Germline V lookup: CDR1 MNHEY, CDR2 SVGAGI. Germline trimming cut 0 bases from V and 7 bases from J; bases unmatched to any gene: 7. The CDR3 is 16 amino acids.

This chain joins TRBV18 and TRBJ2-7; 8 bases align to TRBD1. Germline assignment: CDR1 KGHSH and CDR2 LQKENI. With 5 bases clipped from V and 5 bases from J, the junction kept 11 bases outside the gene matches. The CDR3 contains 15 residues. Here the CDR3 reads CASSGQGFWWDEQYF. The CDR3 DNA follows: TGTGCCAGCTCAGGACAGGGATTTTGGTGGGACGAGCAGTACTTC.

This chain links TRBV21-1 with TRBJ2-7. TRBV21-1 is a pseudogene segment. The CDR3 runs to 14 residues. DNA of the CDR3: TGTGCCCGACAGGGGCTAGCGGGCTACTACGAGCAGTACTTC. As protein: CARQGLAGYYEQYF.

This chain connects TRBV5-1 to TRBJ2-5; weak D call: TRBD2 (5 bases). The CDR3 has 14 amino acids. Trimming removed 1 base from V and 3 bases from J, with 10 bases in between. Germline CDR1 is SGHRS and CDR2 is YFSETQ. The CDR3 DNA reads TGCGCCAGCAGCTTGTACCTAGCAGAAGAGACCCAGTACTTC. Its protein is CASSLYLAEETQYF.

The chain is built from TRBV28 and TRBJ2-7; 10 nucleotides align to TRBD2. This CDR3 is built from 15 residues. Germline lookup yields CDR1 MDHEN and CDR2 SYDVKM. J lost 5 bases, V lost 5 bases, and 9 bases had no gene match. The CDR3 region is CASSPAGTSVHEQYF. The DNA for the CDR3 is TGTGCCAGCAGTCCCGCCGGGACTAGCGTCCACGAGCAGTACTTC.

The chain links TRBV5-4 to TRBJ2-3; no clear D. Trimming took 5 bases from V and 2 from J, leaving 30 bases between them. The CDR3 sequence is 20 residues long. Germline V gives CDR1 SGHNT, CDR2 YYREEE (reference sequence). CDR3 region: CASSPGGQPVPSRATDTQYF. CDR3 nucleotides: TGTGCCAGCAGTCCCGGTGGGCAGCCGGTCCCCAGCCGCGCCACAGATACGCAGTATTTT.

The V gene is TRBV27, the J gene TRBJ2-5, with TRBD2 identical over 8 bases. CDR1 MNHEY and CDR2 SMNVEV come from the germline V gene (reference sequence). This CDR3 is built from 17 residues. V shed 6 bases, J shed 2 bases, and the junction held 14 bases outside the gene matches. The CDR3 nucleotides are TGTGCCAGCAGCCCAAGGGACGGGAGGGCCTTACAAGAGACCCAGTACTTC. Residues: CASSPRDGRALQETQYF.

The V call is TRBV5-1, the J call TRBJ2-7; D assignment may be TRBD1 or TRBD2 (6 bases each). Trimming took off 0 bases at V and 6 bases at J, with 13 bases between the two ends. The CDR3 is 14 amino acids. CDR1 and CDR2 (germline): SGHRS, YFSETQ. CDR3 coding DNA: TGCGCCAGCAGCTTGGAACGGGGGCGGGGCGAGCAGTACTTC. As protein: CASSLERGRGEQYF.

V gene TRBV14 combines with J gene TRBJ2-2, with 8 bases lining up with TRBD2. The ends lost 1 base at V and 1 base at J; junction bases unmatched: 8. This CDR3 has 18 residues. CDR1 SGHDN and CDR2 FVKESK come from the germline V gene. CDR3 region: CASSQAGRGIRNTGELFF. In DNA, the CDR3 is TGTGCCAGCAGCCAAGCCGGGAGGGGCATCAGGAACACCGGGGAGCTGTTTTTT.

This clone was observed once. V usage is TRBV15 and J usage is TRBJ2-4, with TRBD2 identical over 8 bases. This CDR3 is 19 amino acids long. Germline loops: CDR1 LNHNV, CDR2 YYDKDF (reference sequence). J gave up 0 bases and V 0 bases, and 10 bases lay outside the gene matches. CDR3 sequence reads: CATSREPLTSDLAKNIQYF. The CDR3 nucleotides read TGTGCCACCAGCAGAGAACCCCTGACTAGCGACTTAGCCAAAAACATTCAGTACTTC.

The J gene is TRBJ1-5, the V gene TRBV18; D is undetermined. CDR1 and CDR2 from the germline V gene are KGHSH and LQKENI. CDR3 length: 13 amino acids. V was pared by 4 bases and J by 8 bases, with 12 bases between. This chain's CDR3 is CASSRNGGEPQHF. The CDR3 DNA is TGTGCCAGCTCACGTAACGGAGGCGAGCCCCAGCATTTT.

The V call is TRBV9, the J call TRBJ2-7, with D perhaps matching TRBD1 or TRBD2 (5 bases each). Trimming left V 0 bases short and J 4 bases short, with 14 bases between. The germline gives CDR1 SGDLS, CDR2 YYNGEE. The CDR3 has 15 amino acids. The DNA of the CDR3 is TGTGCCAGCAGCGTAGTTGTCAGAGAGGGGTACGAGCAGTACTTC. It translates to CASSVVVREGYEQYF. The entire variable domain, with the rest obtained from reference TRBV9 and TRBJ2-7, is as follows: DSGVTQTPKHLITATGQRVTLRCSPRSGDLSVYWYQQSLDQGLQFLIQYYNGEERAKGNILERFSAQQFPDLHSELNLSSLELGDSALYFCASSVVVREGYEQYFGPGTRLTVT.

V and J are TRBV2 and TRBJ2-5; perhaps TRBD1 as D (6 bases). V was cut by 1 base and J by 4 bases, with 10 bases left in between. The CDR3 has 14 amino acids. Germline V gives CDR1 SNHLY, CDR2 FYNNEI. This CDR3 reads CASSEGSRGETQYF. The DNA of the CDR3 is TGTGCCAGCAGTGAAGGGAGCAGGGGAGAGACCCAGTACTTC. The full variable domain, with the rest looked up from reference TRBV2 and TRBJ2-5, is EPEVTQTPSHQVTQMGQEVILRCVPISNHLYFYWYRQILGQKVEFLVSFYNNEISEKSEIFDDQFSVERPDGSNFTLKIRSTKLEDSAMYFCASSEGSRGETQYFGPGTRLLVL.

The V and J genes are TRBV15 and TRBJ2-7; 9 nucleotides line up with TRBD1. V was clipped by 3 bases and J by 1 base; unmatched bases: 7. This CDR3 comprises 16 residues. Germline CDR1 and CDR2: LNHNV and YYDKDF (reference sequence). DNA for the CDR3: TGTGCCACCAGCAGGTCGGGACAGGGCGGATCCTACGAGCAGTACTTC. It specifies CATSRSGQGGSYEQYF. Full variable domain (remainder filled in from reference TRBV15 and TRBJ2-7): DAMVIQNPRYQVTQFGKPVTLSCSQTLNHNVMYWYQQKSSQAPKLLFHYYDKDFNNEADTPDNFQSRRPNTSFCFLDIRSPGLGDTAMYLCATSRSGQGGSYEQYFGPGTRLTVT.

This rearrangement joins TRBV11-3 to TRBJ2-2; 8 nucleotides line up with TRBD2. J was trimmed by 6 bases and V by 5 bases; bases with no gene match: 5. The CDR3 is 14 amino acids. Germline CDR1 and CDR2: SGHNT and YENEEA. CDR3 in DNA: TGTGCCAGCAGCCGGCTAGCGGGCCCCGGGGAGCTGTTTTTT. Translated: CASSRLAGPGELFF.

The chain couples TRBV10-1 to TRBJ2-5; 12 bases line up with TRBD2. V lost 8 bases to trimming and J lost 5 bases; unmatched junction nucleotides: 12. There are 16 residues in the CDR3. CDR1 is WNHNN, CDR2 SYGVQD, per germline (reference sequence). The CDR3 DNA reads TGCGCCAGCGGCCCGGGGAGACTAGCGGGAGTGGAGACCCAGTACTTC. Its translation: CASGPGRLAGVETQYF.